The present T cell receptor beta chain was sequenced within a study of blood T cell repertoires in COVID-19. In the study overall: Donors in the United States, Italy and Spain gave samples during acute or convalescent COVID-19. PBMCs, B-cell-depleted T cells, or T cells were the source of the cDNA or gDNA that made up the material.

The assay was immunoSEQ multiplex PCR, and TCRdb's table has in-frame clones only and misses some. The top ten clones hold approximately 1.2% of a sample with around 260,000 clones, about 93% of them seen once. Ages ranged from 18 to 89 years, with residence in about 24 US areas. Clinical history reported by participants formed the basis on which cohorts were assigned. The V end lost 0 bases, the J end lost 3 bases, and 17 bases lay between the germline ends. The CDR3 contains 17 residues. The source is a woman under 40 who had recovered from COVID-19. The chain is built from TRBV23-1 and TRBJ1-1, with no clear D. TRBV23-1 is given ORF status, its function remaining uncertain. The sample consisted of PBMCs or T cells enriched from blood (not recorded which). CDR3 DNA: TGCGCCAGCAGTCAATCAGGAGTTTATCGGAAGGACACTGAAGCTTTCTTT. Amino acid sequence: CASSQSGVYRKDTEAFF.